This TCR beta chain was retrieved from a study of identical twins. TCRdb passed the 5' RACE reads through MiXCR, listing each CDR3 protein once. Here the sample spans 650,000 to 800,000 distinct CDR3 sequences, over 8.5% being singletons. Only a few counts were recorded for this clonotype. Antigen: not known. The CDR3 is 15 amino acids. V lost 4 bases and J lost 2; bases outside the gene matches: 9. Germline-derived CDR1 and CDR2 are SQVTM and ANQGSEA. Study results and limitations: Without tracking the same donors, conclusions rested on cross-sectional statistical analysis.

In addition, the sample was reused for a study of yellow fever vaccine responses in identical twins.

This receptor was obtained from a woman aged 18-29 years in good health. Specimen: PBMCs. This sequence joins TRBV29-1 and TRBJ2-7, with TRBD2 identical over 9 bases. CDR3 DNA sequence: TGCAGCGTTGCCGTAGGGGCGGGAGGGCCCTACGAGCAGTACTTC. Translation gives CSVAVGAGGPYEQYF.